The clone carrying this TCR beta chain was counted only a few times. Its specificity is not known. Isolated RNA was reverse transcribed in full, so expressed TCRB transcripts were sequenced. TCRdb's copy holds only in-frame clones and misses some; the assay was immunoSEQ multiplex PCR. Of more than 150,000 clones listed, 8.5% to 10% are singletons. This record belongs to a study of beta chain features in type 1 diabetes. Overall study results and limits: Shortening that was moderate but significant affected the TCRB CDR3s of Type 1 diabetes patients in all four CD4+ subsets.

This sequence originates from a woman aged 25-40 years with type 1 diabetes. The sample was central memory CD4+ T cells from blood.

CDR3 sequence reads: CASSLAGRPDTQYF. Written as DNA, the CDR3 is TGTGCCAGCAGTCTAGCGGGACGCCCAGATACGCAGTATTTT. This sequence joins TRBV28 and TRBJ2-3, with 9 bases aligning to TRBD2. The germline CDR1 and CDR2 sequences are MDHEN and SYDVKM. CDR3 length: 14 amino acids. V lost 5 bases, J lost 4 bases, and 4 bases stayed unmatched. The full variable domain, its missing parts supplied by reference TRBV28 and TRBJ2-3, is DVKVTQSSRYLVKRTGEKVFLECVQDMDHENMFWYRQDPGLGLRLIYFSYDVKMKEKGDIPEGYSVSREKKERFSLILESASTNQTSMYLCASSLAGRPDTQYFGPGTRLTVL.